Below, 6 T cell receptor beta chains from the same sample are listed, as sequenced in a study of cytomegalovirus exposure and HLA in healthy donors listed by TCRdb under 2017. Libraries were made using the immunoSEQ multiplex PCR assay. For the multiplex PCR, a mixture combining 60 forward primers for TCR Vbeta segments and 13 reverse primers for TCR Jbeta segments was used. TCRdb obtained this table from immuneACCESS and retained in-frame rearrangements with V and J assigned. These tables miss some clones; where compared with another copy, unresolved V genes account for less than half of the shortfall, and the remainder is unexplained. For this sample the table gives tens of thousands of clones, of which approximately 81% were detected only once. The ten largest clones add up to around 3.2% of the sample. The sample taken for sequencing was PBMCs. These TCRs come from a woman aged 40-49 years in good health and CMV-seronegative.

V and J are TRBV5-6 and TRBJ2-1, with D possibly being TRBD1 (5 bases). Germline V gives CDR1 SGHDT, CDR2 YYEEEE. Trimming took off 0 bases at V and 6 bases at J, with 7 bases between the two ends. The CDR3 sequence is 13 residues long. The CDR3: CASSLVGANEQFF. The DNA of the CDR3 is TGTGCCAGCAGCTTGGTAGGGGCCAATGAGCAGTTCTTC.

This clone was detected only once. V is TRBV4-3 and J is TRBJ2-1; D gene uncertain. V was trimmed by 6 bases and J by 9 bases, leaving 15 bases between them. The germline gives CDR1 LGHNA, CDR2 YSLEER. The CDR3 is made up of 13 amino acids. CDR3 bases: TGCGCCAGCAGTTCCTACTCCACCCTTGAGCAGTTCTTC. Its protein is CASSSYSTLEQFF.

The J gene is TRBJ2-2, the V gene TRBV6-1; the match to TRBD2 covers 7 bases. Germline trimming cut 2 bases from V and 3 bases from J; bases unmatched to any gene: 0. Germline-derived CDR1 and CDR2 are MNHNS and SASEGT. There are 14 residues in the CDR3. In DNA form, the CDR3 reads TGTGCCAGCAGTGAACTAGCGGACACCGGGGAGCTGTTTTTT. Translation: CASSELADTGELFF.

This chain connects TRBV19 to TRBJ2-1; no firm D call. Trimming pared 1 base from V and 4 bases from J, leaving 8 bases between. The CDR3 runs to 14 residues. CDR1 and CDR2 from the germline V gene are LNHDA and SQIVND (reference sequence). The CDR3 sequence: CASSIGNTYNEQFF. CDR3 DNA sequence: TGTGCCAGTAGTATAGGAAATACTTACAATGAGCAGTTCTTC.

The J gene is TRBJ2-2, the V gene TRBV30; D is unclear. In germline, CDR1 is GTSNPN, CDR2 SVGIG (reference sequence). The V and J ends lost 2 bases and 2 bases respectively, with 3 bases between them. CDR3 length: 12 residues. CDR3 in amino acids: CAWSPNTGELFF. For the CDR3, the DNA is TGTGCCTGGAGTCCAAACACCGGGGAGCTGTTTTTT.

The chain joins TRBV5-1 to TRBJ2-5; TRBD1 matches at 10 bases. J gave up 3 bases and V 2 bases, and 1 base lay outside the gene matches. The CDR3 is 14 residues long. The germline V gene has CDR1 SGHRS and CDR2 YFSETQ. CDR3 region: CASSFGTGEETQYF. For the CDR3, the DNA is TGCGCCAGCAGCTTCGGGACAGGGGAAGAGACCCAGTACTTC. Combining the CDR3 with reference TRBV5-1 and TRBJ2-5 gives the whole variable domain KAGVTQTPRYLIKTRGQQVTLSCSPISGHRSVSWYQQTPGQGLQFLFEYFSETQRNKGNFPGRFSGRQFSNSRSEMNVSTLELGDSALYLCASSFGTGEETQYFGPGTRLLVL.